A single sample gave rise to the 26 T cell receptor beta chains below, sequenced in a study of Graves' ophthalmopathy and Graves' hyperthyroidism. RNA transcripts yielded amplified TCR beta CDR3 regions. A first-round RT-PCR used HTBI primers, followed by a second-round multiplex PCR. TCRdb re-called the multiplex PCR reads with MiXCR, one entry per CDR3 protein. The sample carries 150,000 or so distinct CDR3 sequences, around 39% recorded once. Sequencing input: peripheral blood. These receptors originate from a man aged 25 to 40 with Graves' ophthalmopathy.

In its sample, this clonotype was seen many times. The chain joins TRBV30 to TRBJ1-5; no firm D call. Trimming cost V 0 bases and J 3 bases, with 9 bases left between them. CDR1 is GTSNPN, CDR2 SVGIG, per germline (reference sequence). This CDR3 is 14 amino acids long. CDR3 sequence (DNA): TGTGCCTGGAGTGTCCTATCCTCCAATCAGCCCCAGCATTTT. Its translation is CAWSVLSSNQPQHF.

This clonotype was seen many times. The gene calls are TRBV28 and TRBJ1-1; a possible D gene is TRBD1 (5 bases). The CDR3 has 12 amino acids. V was pared by 7 bases and J by 5 bases, with 11 bases between. Germline V CDR1 and CDR2: MDHEN, SYDVKM. The CDR3 spells CASIPGGTEAFF. Here the CDR3 DNA reads TGTGCCAGCATCCCTGGGGGGACTGAAGCTTTCTTT.

This clonotype has more than one count but fewer than ten. The rearrangement joins TRBV6-2 or TRBV6-3 to TRBJ2-7; possibly TRBD1 for D (6 bases). The CDR3 has 14 residues. V gave up 5 bases and J gave up 0 bases, with 11 bases separating them. Germline V gene data show CDR1 as MNHEY and CDR2 as SVGEGT. This CDR3 reads CASSGQRFSYEQYF. Written as DNA, the CDR3 is TGTGCCAGCAGTGGACAGAGGTTCTCCTACGAGCAGTACTTC.

CDR3 nucleotide sequence: TGTGCCAGCAACCTCGCAGGCTCTGGAAACACCATATATTTT. Its protein product is CASNLAGSGNTIYF. V and J are TRBV12-3 or TRBV12-4 and TRBJ1-3, with D unclear. Trimming removed 7 bases from V and 0 bases from J, with 10 bases in between. This CDR3 is built from 14 residues.

This clonotype has at least ten counts. V gene TRBV12-3 or TRBV12-4 combines with J gene TRBJ1-5, with 7 bases aligning to TRBD1. After removal of 6 bases from V and 4 bases from J, the junction contained 18 bases not matched to a gene. CDR3 length: 18 residues. The DNA for the CDR3 is TGTGCCAGCAGGGGAGGGACAGCAAACCCAGACATGAATCAGCCCCAGCATTTT. Amino acids: CASRGGTANPDMNQPQHF.

Ten or more counts support this clonotype. The V call is TRBV29-1, the J call TRBJ1-1; possibly TRBD1 for D (6 bases). The CDR3 runs to 13 residues. Germline CDR1 reads SQVTM; CDR2 reads ANQGSEA. Trimming cost V 1 base and J 5 bases, with 11 bases left between them. In nucleotides, the CDR3 is TGCAGCGTTGAAGGGGGGCTTGGGACTGAAGCTTTCTTT. Amino acids: CSVEGGLGTEAFF.

This clonotype was detected ten times or more. The chain combines TRBV24-1 with TRBJ2-5; D uncertain. V dropped 12 bases and J dropped 5 bases, with 6 bases sitting between them. Germline V lookup: CDR1 KGHDR, CDR2 SFDVKD. This CDR3 has 9 amino acids. The CDR3 protein is CAPPETQYF. CDR3 bases: TGTGCCCCCCCGGAGACCCAGTACTTC.

The genes are TRBV6-5 and TRBJ2-7; D uncertain. There are 13 residues in the CDR3. The germline gives CDR1 MNHEY, CDR2 SVGAGI. Trimming cost V 2 bases and J 3 bases, with 8 bases left between them. CDR3 bases: TGTGCCAGCAGTTACGCCCAAAACTACGAGCAGTACTTC. Translation gives CASSYAQNYEQYF.

This clonotype was observed once. V is TRBV7-2 and J is TRBJ2-5; a possible D gene is TRBD2 (7 bases). Germline V gene sequence: CDR1 SGHTA, CDR2 FQGNSA. Trimming cost V 3 bases and J 5 bases, with 13 bases left between them. CDR3 length equals 14 residues. The CDR3 here is CASSLYREGETQYF. CDR3 DNA sequence: TGTGCCAGCAGCTTGTACAGGGAGGGGGAGACCCAGTACTTC.

The CDR3 region is CASSSTGTGYEQYF. The CDR3 DNA is TGTGCCAGCAGTTCTACCGGGACCGGATACGAGCAGTACTTC. This chain joins TRBV28 and TRBJ2-7, with D perhaps TRBD1 or TRBD2 (5 bases each). Germline CDR1 reads MDHEN; CDR2 reads SYDVKM. V lost 4 bases to trimming and J lost 4 bases, with 14 bases between them. This CDR3 is built from 14 residues. Full variable domain (remainder filled in from reference TRBV28 and TRBJ2-7): DVKVTQSSRYLVKRTGEKVFLECVQDMDHENMFWYRQDPGLGLRLIYFSYDVKMKEKGDIPEGYSVSREKKERFSLILESASTNQTSMYLCASSSTGTGYEQYFGPGTRLTVT.

The rearrangement joins TRBV27 to TRBJ1-1; D perhaps matches TRBD1 (5 bases). The CDR3 is 15 amino acids. In germline, CDR1 is MNHEY, CDR2 SMNVEV (reference sequence). The ends were cut back, 6 bases at V and 0 bases at J, with 14 bases in the middle. CDR3 sequence: CASSQETVVNTEAFF. Written as DNA, the CDR3 is TGTGCCAGCAGCCAGGAGACAGTAGTGAACACTGAAGCTTTCTTT.

CDR3 residues: CAWTPGSGQPQHF. The CDR3 region has the DNA TGTGCCTGGACCCCCGGGTCGGGGCAGCCCCAGCATTTT. This sequence joins TRBV30 and TRBJ1-5; D unresolved. Germline CDR1 GTSNPN, CDR2 SVGIG (reference sequence). Trimming removed 4 bases from V and 7 bases from J, with 14 bases in between. The CDR3 contains 13 residues.

This clonotype was observed at least ten times. The chain carries TRBV7-9 and TRBJ2-5; D may match TRBD1 or TRBD2 (5 bases each). CDR3 size: 16 residues. Germline V CDR1 and CDR2: SEHNR, FQNEAQ (reference sequence). Between the trimmed V and J ends, which lost 4 bases and 5 bases, there was a span of 20 bases. DNA of the CDR3: TGTGCCAGCAGCTCCGGGGCAGCTATACCGGTGGAGACCCAGTACTTC. This codes for CASSSGAAIPVETQYF.

The rearrangement uses TRBV28 and TRBJ1-1; the D gene is possibly TRBD1 (5 bases). Trimming pared 4 bases from V and 4 bases from J, leaving 22 bases between. The CDR3 loop spans 17 amino acids. Germline V gives CDR1 MDHEN, CDR2 SYDVKM. CDR3 coding DNA: TGTGCCAGCAGTTCAGGCGAACAGCTCTCGGGGGGCACTGAAGCTTTCTTT. It encodes CASSSGEQLSGGTEAFF. Combining the CDR3 with reference TRBV28 and TRBJ1-1 gives the whole variable domain DVKVTQSSRYLVKRTGEKVFLECVQDMDHENMFWYRQDPGLGLRLIYFSYDVKMKEKGDIPEGYSVSREKKERFSLILESASTNQTSMYLCASSSGEQLSGGTEAFFGQGTRLTVV.

This clonotype was seen only once. The chain employs TRBV6-2 or TRBV6-3 and TRBJ1-5; D is undetermined. Germline V gene data show CDR1 as MNHEY and CDR2 as SVGEGT. Trimming pared 2 bases from V and 0 bases from J, leaving 8 bases between. CDR3 size: 15 residues. The CDR3 DNA sequence: TGTGCCAGCAGTTACGAAGGTTATAGCAATCAGCCCCAGCATTTT. Amino acids: CASSYEGYSNQPQHF.

This sequence joins TRBV15 and TRBJ2-5; D is ambiguous. The CDR3 spans 14 residues. CDR1 and CDR2 (germline): LNHNV, YYDKDF (reference sequence). V was cut by 4 bases and J by 5 bases, with 14 bases left in between. CDR3 loop: CATSTVSSWETQYF. DNA of the CDR3: TGTGCCACCAGCACTGTTAGCTCGTGGGAGACCCAGTACTTC.

This clonotype was observed at least ten times. The genes are TRBV30 and TRBJ1-1; no clear D. The CDR3 extends over 15 amino acids. Between the trimmed V and J ends, which lost 2 bases and 2 bases, there was a span of 15 bases. Germline CDR1 is GTSNPN and CDR2 is SVGIG (reference sequence). The CDR3 bases are TGTGCCTGGAGTTGGGGTCACTCTATAAACACTGAAGCTTTCTTT. Encoded protein: CAWSWGHSINTEAFF.

This clonotype was detected only once. The chain joins TRBV15 to TRBJ1-1; D perhaps matches TRBD1 (5 bases). V lost 5 bases and J 3 bases, leaving 10 bases between the germline ends. Germline-derived CDR1 and CDR2 are LNHNV and YYDKDF (reference sequence). The CDR3 loop spans 13 amino acids. The CDR3 sequence: CATSGRGYTEAFF. CDR3 DNA: TGTGCCACCAGCGGGAGGGGTTACACTGAAGCTTTCTTT.

This clonotype came up many times. The CDR3 does not end in the conserved phenylalanine or tryptophan, so this is likely a read error. The limits of the CDR3 on the DNA are not certain, so only TCRdb's listed CDR3 is given. The chain carries TRBV13 and TRBJ2-7; the table's D call, TRBD2, was not checked against the DNA. The CDR3 region is 9 residues in length, termini included. Germline assignment: CDR1 PRHDT and CDR2 FYEKMQ (reference sequence). The CDR3 is CASSPPRGL.

Ten or more counts support this clonotype. The rearrangement joins TRBV7-2 to TRBJ2-2; D may be TRBD2 (6 bases). Germline V gives CDR1 SGHTA, CDR2 FQGNSA. The length of the CDR3 is 14 residues. V dropped 4 bases and J dropped 5 bases, with 11 bases sitting between them. In DNA, the CDR3 is TGTGCCAGCAGCTGGGACTCCCTAACCGGGGAGCTGTTTTTT. Translating gives CASSWDSLTGELFF. Filled out from reference TRBV7-2 and TRBJ2-2, the complete variable domain reads GAGVSQSPSNKVTEKGKDVELRCDPISGHTALYWYRQSLGQGLEFLIYFQGNSAPDKSGLPSDRFSAERTGGSVSTLTIQRTQQEDSAVYLCASSWDSLTGELFFGEGSRLTVL.

This clonotype occurred many times. The chain couples TRBV29-1 to TRBJ1-1; D is possibly TRBD1 (5 bases). CDR3 length equals 14 residues. Trimming removed 4 bases from V and 1 base from J, with 13 bases in between. The germline gives CDR1 SQVTM, CDR2 ANQGSEA. CDR3 sequence (DNA): TGCAGCGTTGCGGCGAGACAGACGAACACTGAAGCTTTCTTT. Amino acid sequence: CSVAARQTNTEAFF.

This clonotype came up once. V gene TRBV20-1 combines with J gene TRBJ2-5, with D maybe TRBD2 (6 bases). There are 14 residues in the CDR3. Trimming stripped 6 bases from V and 5 bases from J, with 19 bases between. The germline V gene encodes CDR1 DFQATT and CDR2 SNEGSKA (reference sequence). The CDR3 DNA reads as TGCAGTGCCAAGAGGAGGGAGGCGTACGAGACCCAGTACTTC. This codes for CSAKRREAYETQYF.

The chain recombines TRBV6-1 with TRBJ2-7; TRBD1 agrees at 9 bases. The germline gives CDR1 MNHNS, CDR2 SASEGT. This CDR3 has 18 amino acids. The V segment lost 4 bases and the J segment 4 bases; nucleotides outside the gene matches: 17. Written as DNA, the CDR3 is TGTGCCAGCAGTGCCGCTACCCTCCGGGACAGGGTCAGGTACGAGCAGTACTTC. Encoded protein: CASSAATLRDRVRYEQYF.

V is TRBV12-3 or TRBV12-4 and J is TRBJ2-4; D call uncertain. V was cut by 4 bases and J by 0 bases, with 4 bases left in between. The length of the CDR3 is 13 residues. The CDR3 protein is CASSYLAKNIQYF. CDR3 coding DNA: TGTGCCAGCAGTTACCTAGCCAAAAACATTCAGTACTTC.

The chain has TRBV5-6 and TRBJ1-1; D unclear. Germline V lookup: CDR1 SGHDT, CDR2 YYEEEE. Deletions cut 4 bases from V and 3 bases from J, with 13 bases between. CDR3 length: 14 residues. The CDR3 DNA reads as TGTGCCAGCAGCCTACCGGGAGGAGACACTGAAGCTTTCTTT. Protein sequence: CASSLPGGDTEAFF.

This clonotype was counted many times. The V and J genes are TRBV28 and TRBJ2-7, with D possibly TRBD1 on 5 matching bases. V was trimmed by 4 bases and J by 6 bases, leaving 7 bases between them. This CDR3 has 11 amino acids. CDR1 MDHEN and CDR2 SYDVKM come from the germline V gene. Here the CDR3 DNA reads TGTGCCAGCAGTTCAGGGTCCGAGCAGTACTTC. This encodes CASSSGSEQYF.